This T cell receptor beta chain was recovered during a study of T cell responses to AZD1222 COVID-19 vaccine. Overall study findings and caveats: Recipients of two AZD1222 doses showed rising Spike-specific TCR breadth and depth. Repertoires were collected only later (after the peak T cell response had occurred).

Repertoires were generated with immunoSEQ multiplex PCR, while TCRdb's copy carries only in-frame clones and drops some. The sample shows approximately 98,000 clones, roughly 89% of them seen only once. V lost 6 bases and J lost 11; bases outside the gene matches: 10. Germline V gene data show CDR1 as SGHTA and CDR2 as FQGTGA. CDR3 size: 13 residues. A note on this clone: Its antigen is as yet unknown.

The chain recombines TRBV7-3 with TRBJ2-1; TRBD1 matches at 7 bases. This receptor was obtained from an adult in good health. The specimen was peripheral blood, collected on day 0 of MenACWY control vaccination. CDR3 amino acids: CASSPNWTGKQFF. Here the CDR3 DNA reads TGTGCCAGCAGTCCCAACTGGACAGGCAAGCAGTTCTTC.